This T cell receptor beta chain was observed in a study of T cell repertoires in ileal Crohn's disease. Study details: About 36% were active smokers at surgery; median disease duration was 7.9 years. Operated complications were stricturing disease (around 61%) and penetrating disease (roughly 39%). Findings and caveats of the study: Active smokers at surgery had more clonal expansions than non-smokers. All patients with clonality above 26.8% had endoscopic recurrence.

The CDR3 sequence is 13 residues long. The germline V gene encodes CDR1 SGHRS and CDR2 YFSETQ. With respect to this clone: Its antigen remains unknown. Relative to the germline gene, one junction end is altered; a read error may explain this.

Only in-frame clones appear in the TCRdb table, and some are missing; sequencing was by immunoSEQ multiplex PCR. The data show about 7,000 clones, with under 75% seen just once and over 15% held by the top ten. This TCR came from an adult with Crohn's disease. What was sequenced was ileal tissue. J is TRBJ1-3 and V is TRBV5-1; tentatively, D is TRBD1 (5 bases). Here the CDR3 DNA reads TGCGCCAGCAGCCTGGGACCGGGAAACCCCATATATTTT. Translated, it gives CASSLGPGNPIYF. Full variable domain (missing parts from reference TRBV5-1 and TRBJ1-3): KAGVTQTPRYLIKTRGQQVTLSCSPISGHRSVSWYQQTPGQGLQFLFEYFSETQRNKGNFPGRFSGRQFSNSRSEMNVSTLELGDSALYLCASSLGPGNPIYFGEGSWLTVV.